Following are 8 T cell receptor beta chains from one sample sequenced in a study of blood T cell repertoires in COVID-19. Clones were sequenced by immunoSEQ multiplex PCR, and TCRdb holds only the in-frame ones, with some missing. The sample lists roughly 300,000 clones; over 75% were seen once. The sample consisted of PBMCs or T cells enriched from blood (not recorded which). These receptor sequences come from a woman in her 30s who had recovered from COVID-19.

V gene TRBV5-4 combines with J gene TRBJ2-5, with D perhaps matching TRBD2 (5 bases). CDR3 size: 14 residues. Trimming shortened V by 2 bases and J by 4 bases, and 12 bases separated the two germline ends. CDR1 and CDR2 from the germline V gene are SGHNT and YYREEE (reference sequence). CDR3 DNA sequence: TGTGCCAGCAGCTTTGCCGGGATGGGAGAGACCCAGTACTTC. This codes for CASSFAGMGETQYF.

The genes are TRBV2 and TRBJ1-4; 8 nucleotides match TRBD1. Germline CDR1 reads SNHLY; CDR2 reads FYNNEI. J lost 4 bases, V lost 10 bases, and 5 bases had no gene match. The length of the CDR3 is 13 residues. The CDR3, as DNA: TGTGCCACCCGGACAGGGCTTAATGAAAAACTGTTTTTT. Protein: CATRTGLNEKLFF.

The rearrangement links TRBV28 to TRBJ1-2; 10 bases are shared with TRBD1. After removal of 3 bases from V and 2 bases from J, the junction contained 12 bases not matched to a gene. The CDR3 covers 18 residues. Germline V gene lookup returns CDR1 MDHEN and CDR2 SYDVKM. The CDR3 here is CASSFGINDRGRNYGYTF. CDR3 bases: TGTGCCAGCAGTTTCGGGATCAATGACAGGGGGCGCAACTATGGCTACACCTTC.

The chain is built from TRBV30 and TRBJ1-1, with D maybe TRBD1 (6 bases). Trimming removed 0 bases at V and 6 bases at J, with 14 bases between. The CDR3 has 14 amino acids. CDR1 GTSNPN and CDR2 SVGIG come from the germline V gene (reference sequence). CDR3 sequence (DNA): TGTGCCTGGAGTGTATTTGGGGGCACTGCTGAAGCTTTCTTT. Translated: CAWSVFGGTAEAFF.

The V gene is TRBV7-9, the J gene TRBJ2-3; weak D call: TRBD1 (6 bases). The V end was cut by 7 bases, the J end by 3 bases, with 23 bases between. This CDR3 is 17 amino acids long. The germline V gene has CDR1 SEHNR and CDR2 FQNEAQ (reference sequence). CDR3 DNA sequence: TGTGCCAGCACCAACCGCGCTCCTCAAAGGGGGACAGATACGCAGTATTTT. Its protein is CASTNRAPQRGTDTQYF. The full variable domain, rest sourced from reference TRBV7-9 and TRBJ2-3, is DTGVSQNPRHKITKRGQNVTFRCDPISEHNRLYWYRQTLGQGPEFLTYFQNEAQLEKSRLLSDRFSAERPKGSFSTLEIQRTEQGDSAMYLCASTNRAPQRGTDTQYFGPGTRLTVL.

V and J are TRBV3-1 (or the pseudogene TRBV3-2) and TRBJ2-4; D possibly corresponds to TRBD2 (5 bases). The V gene's germline CDR1 is LGHDT and CDR2 YNNKEL (reference sequence). V was trimmed by 0 bases and J by 0 bases, leaving 12 bases between them. CDR3 length equals 17 residues. The CDR3 is CASSQEGAARAKNIQYF. CDR3 nucleotides: TGTGCCAGCAGCCAAGAGGGAGCGGCGAGAGCCAAAAACATTCAGTACTTC.

This chain joins TRBV30 and TRBJ2-3; 8 nucleotides match TRBD2. J was trimmed by 2 bases and V by 0 bases; bases with no gene match: 10. CDR3 size: 17 residues. Germline V lookup: CDR1 GTSNPN, CDR2 SVGIG (reference sequence). CDR3 loop: CAWSVVAGPGHTDTQYF. CDR3 DNA: TGTGCCTGGAGTGTGGTAGCGGGGCCAGGCCACACAGATACGCAGTATTTT.

This rearrangement joins TRBV23-1 to TRBJ1-5, with D perhaps matching TRBD1 (5 bases). Being an ORF, TRBV23-1 has a function that is uncertain. The ends were cut back, 6 bases at V and 0 bases at J, with 18 bases in the middle. The CDR3 sequence is 17 residues long. As DNA, the CDR3 is TGCGCCAGCAGGTACGTTTTGGTCGGGGGTAGCAATCAGCCCCAGCATTTT. Its protein is CASRYVLVGGSNQPQHF.